This T cell receptor (beta chain) derives from a study of blood T cell repertoires in COVID-19. Study information: Acute and convalescent COVID-19 specimens originated in the United States, Italy and Spain. PBMCs, B-cell-depleted T cells, or T cells provided the cDNA or gDNA that made up the material.

This CDR3 is 15 amino acids long. The V gene's germline CDR1 is MNHEY and CDR2 SVGEGT. V lost 5 bases and J lost 0, with 12 bases in between. Assay: immunoSEQ multiplex PCR; the TCRdb copy retains only in-frame clones and omits some. The table has tens of thousands of clones, about 88% seen once. Material for sequencing was peripheral blood. The receptor was derived from a man aged 70-80 years with active COVID-19. This sequence joins TRBV6-2 or TRBV6-3 and TRBJ2-3; no clear D gene. CDR3 residues: CASSLSRLSTDTQYF. The CDR3 DNA reads TGTGCCAGCAGTCTCTCCAGGCTCAGCACAGATACGCAGTATTTT.